These 13 T cell receptor beta chains share one sample of origin, sequenced in a study of blood T cells in healthy people across ages. Combining a sample-barcoded 5' primer with a J-beta primer mix, a second PCR ran for roughly 7 to 12 cycles. In TCRdb, the 5' RACE reads were re-called with MiXCR into one record per CDR3 protein. The sample consists of 850,000 or so distinct CDR3 sequences, less than 35% of them appearing once. The material sequenced was blood. The source is a woman older than 75 in good health.

This clonotype has at least ten counts. The J gene is TRBJ2-1, the V gene TRBV20-1; TRBD2 agrees at 9 bases. Germline V gives CDR1 DFQATT, CDR2 SNEGSKA (reference sequence). J was trimmed by 1 base and V by 8 bases; bases with no gene match: 9. This CDR3 is built from 15 residues. CDR3 loop: CSLGQRGVSYNEQFF. The CDR3 DNA reads as TGCAGTCTGGGTCAGCGGGGGGTTTCCTACAATGAGCAGTTCTTC.

CDR3 amino acids: CASTGGPAKQYF. The CDR3 bases are TGTGCCAGCACCGGGGGGCCGGCAAAGCAGTACTTC. The J gene is TRBJ2-7, the V gene TRBV7-2; D is perhaps TRBD2 (7 bases). The CDR3 extends over 12 amino acids. The germline gives CDR1 SGHTA, CDR2 FQGNSA. The V and J ends lost 7 bases and 8 bases respectively, with 15 bases between them.

This clonotype was recorded at least ten times. The rearrangement uses TRBV10-3 and TRBJ2-3; 8 positions match TRBD1. The ends lost 8 bases at V and 2 bases at J; junction bases unmatched: 6. Germline CDR1 and CDR2: ENHRY and SYGVKD. The CDR3 loop spans 14 amino acids. DNA of the CDR3: TGTGCCATCGGTCGGGACAGGAACACAGATACGCAGTATTTT. Its protein is CAIGRDRNTDTQYF.

This clonotype has just a few counts. V is TRBV6-1 and J is TRBJ1-5; D ambiguous. The length of the CDR3 is 15 residues. Trimming pared 4 bases from V and 4 bases from J, leaving 14 bases between. Germline loops: CDR1 MNHNS, CDR2 SASEGT. The CDR3 region has the DNA TGTGCCAGCAGTGTGATATGGGTCCCAAATCAGCCCCAGCATTTT. It translates to CASSVIWVPNQPQHF.

The table lists this clonotype with many counts. The V and J genes are TRBV11-2 and TRBJ1-2; D uncertain. Trimming cost V 8 bases and J 0 bases, with 13 bases left between them. Germline CDR1 SGHAT, CDR2 FQNNGV. The CDR3 is made up of 14 amino acids. CDR3 sequence: CASREKGSNYGYTF. For the CDR3, the DNA is TGTGCCAGCCGTGAGAAGGGATCTAACTATGGCTACACCTTC.

This chain joins TRBV30 and TRBJ1-4, with D unresolved. The germline gives CDR1 GTSNPN, CDR2 SVGIG (reference sequence). V was trimmed by 2 bases and J by 4 bases, leaving 5 bases between them. This CDR3 comprises 12 residues. The CDR3 sequence is CAWSPHNEKLFF. The CDR3 DNA sequence: TGTGCCTGGAGTCCCCATAATGAAAAACTGTTTTTT.

The gene calls are TRBV18 and TRBJ2-1; a weak D match, TRBD2 (6 bases). V was clipped by 3 bases and J by 7 bases, with 22 bases between them. CDR3 length: 17 residues. Germline CDR1 and CDR2: KGHSH and LQKENI. The CDR3 nucleotides read TGTGCCAGCTCACCCTTATTTACAGGAGCGGGTGAAAATGAGCAGTTCTTC. Amino acids: CASSPLFTGAGENEQFF.

This clonotype was counted at least ten times. V is TRBV6-6 and J is TRBJ1-4; D is ambiguous. The CDR3 has 12 amino acids. The ends were cut back, 6 bases at V and 4 bases at J, with 6 bases in the middle. The germline gives CDR1 MNHNY, CDR2 SVGAGI (reference sequence). CDR3 region: CASSPGNEKLFF. DNA of the CDR3: TGTGCCAGCAGCCCGGGTAATGAAAAACTGTTTTTT.

The chain has TRBV6-5 and TRBJ2-7; D may be TRBD1 or TRBD2 (6 bases each). The V and J ends lost 2 bases and 2 bases respectively, with 22 bases between them. This CDR3 is built from 18 residues. Germline V gene lookup returns CDR1 MNHEY and CDR2 SVGAGI. The CDR3 spells CASSYLPQAVGGPYEQYF. DNA for the CDR3: TGTGCCAGCAGTTACCTACCCCAGGCGGTCGGGGGCCCCTACGAGCAGTACTTC.

The chain combines TRBV5-5 with TRBJ1-3; TRBD1 is a possible D gene (6 bases). The germline V gene has CDR1 SGHKS and CDR2 YYEKEE (reference sequence). This CDR3 contains 16 residues. V lost 1 base and J lost 0, with 11 bases in between. The CDR3 sequence: CASSLQGTSSGNTIYF. CDR3 nucleotides: TGTGCCAGCAGCTTGCAGGGGACTAGCTCTGGAAACACCATATATTTT.

This clonotype was counted many times. This rearrangement joins TRBV20-1 to TRBJ2-3, with TRBD2 matching 12 bases. CDR1 and CDR2 from the germline V gene are DFQATT and SNEGSKA (reference sequence). V lost 1 base to trimming and J lost 5 bases; unmatched junction nucleotides: 4. The CDR3 length is 15 residues. CDR3 nucleotide sequence: TGCAGTGCTAGAGGGGCTAGCGGGGGGGGAGATACGCAGTATTTT. Translating it yields CSARGASGGGDTQYF.

This clonotype was counted ten times or more. The V gene is TRBV5-1, the J gene TRBJ1-1; 9 bases agree with TRBD1. CDR1 is SGHRS, CDR2 YFSETQ, per germline. This CDR3 contains 14 residues. J lost 5 bases, V lost 2 bases, and 4 bases had no gene match. The CDR3 DNA reads TGCGCCAGCAGCTTACAGGGGGCGCAGACTGAAGCTTTCTTT. Its protein product is CASSLQGAQTEAFF. Full variable domain (missing parts from reference TRBV5-1 and TRBJ1-1): KAGVTQTPRYLIKTRGQQVTLSCSPISGHRSVSWYQQTPGQGLQFLFEYFSETQRNKGNFPGRFSGRQFSNSRSEMNVSTLELGDSALYLCASSLQGAQTEAFFGQGTRLTVV.

As regards this clonotype: This may come from a read error, since a much larger clone is one base off. The chain links TRBV24-1 to TRBJ2-3, with D possibly being TRBD1 (6 bases). The CDR3 spans 15 residues. The germline V gene encodes CDR1 KGHDR and CDR2 SFDVKD. The CDR3 bases are TGTGCCACCAGTGGTTTGGACAGAGACACAGATACGCAGTATTTT. Translation: CATSGLDRDTDTQYF.